This T cell receptor (beta chain) was recorded in a study of blood T cell repertoires in COVID-19. Background on the study: PBMCs, B-cell-depleted T cells, or T cells were the source of the cDNA or gDNA that made up the material.

Trimming cost V 5 bases and J 7 bases; bases outside gene matches: 11. The germline V gene has CDR1 SEHNR and CDR2 FQNEAQ (reference sequence). The CDR3 totals 15 residues. Method: immunoSEQ multiplex PCR; TCRdb's copy keeps in-frame clones and lacks some. Of over 20,000 clones in the sample, approximately 85% are singletons; the top ten hold about 30%. The chain employs TRBV7-9 and TRBJ1-5; TRBD1 agrees at 7 bases. The sequence was obtained from a human donor with active COVID-19. The donor label of this sample is uncertain. Sequencing was carried out using peripheral blood. The chain's CDR3 is CASSPWDSLGQPQHF. As DNA, the CDR3 is TGTGCCAGCAGCCCTTGGGACAGCCTAGGACAGCCCCAGCATTTT.